This T cell receptor (beta chain) was recorded in a study of blood T cell repertoires in COVID-19. Study at large: Sites in the United States, Italy and Spain provided acute and convalescent COVID-19 samples. The cDNA or gDNA used as material had been derived from T cells, B-cell-depleted T cells, or PBMCs.

In the authors' methods: Reference gene primer amplification yielded estimated nucleated cell counts. The protocol was immunoSEQ multiplex PCR, while the TCRdb copy is restricted to in-frame clones and leaves out a portion. That table furnishes V, J and clone size, whereas the DNA furnished D and trimming. The profile shows tens of thousands of clones, nearly 90% of them singletons. This clone was counted a single time. An end of the junction does not agree with germline; a read error may underlie this. Other DNA sequences within the sample encode an identical CDR3. The CDR3 has 13 amino acids. Germline V lookup: CDR1 LGHDT, CDR2 YNNKEL (reference sequence).

The V gene is TRBV3-1 (or the pseudogene TRBV3-2), the J gene TRBJ1-6, with D possibly matching TRBD1 (5 bases). Specimen: peripheral blood. This clonotype originated in a man aged 50 or older with active COVID-19. Here the CDR3 reads CASSQGHNSPLHF. The CDR3 DNA reads TGTGCCAGTAGCCAGGGCCACAATTCACCCCTCCACTTT.